A single T cell receptor beta chain is shown here with its context. The authors' processing: Nucleated cell counts were estimated from reference gene primer amplification. Using immunoSEQ multiplex PCR, the repertoire was profiled, and TCRdb retains in-frame clones only, with some absent. V, J and clone size derive from that table, while D and trimming were established from the DNA sequence. The sample lists about 59,000 clones, approximately 82% occurring once. The data were taken from a study of blood T cell repertoires in COVID-19. Study-wide context: There were acute and convalescent COVID-19 samples, and they came from the United States, Italy and Spain.

Looked up from germline, CDR1 is SGHKS and CDR2 is YYEKEE (reference sequence). Trimming removed 5 bases at V and 4 bases at J, with 19 bases between. The CDR3 loop spans 16 amino acids. The specimen sequenced was peripheral blood. The TCR sequence derives from a woman over 75 with acute or convalescent COVID-19. The chain uses TRBV5-5 and TRBJ1-5, with D unresolved. CDR3 amino acids: CASSMEGVLLNQPQHF. The CDR3 region has the DNA TGTGCCAGCAGTATGGAAGGAGTCCTGTTGAATCAGCCCCAGCATTTT.